Described below is a single T cell receptor (beta chain) sequence and its context. Trimming stripped 1 base from V and 5 bases from J, with 6 bases between. The length of the CDR3 is 13 residues. Germline loops: CDR1 SGHTA, CDR2 FQGTGA. This entry belongs to a study of shared clonotypes between healthy human individuals. Recent acute infections and vaccinations were absent in the healthy HIV-negative adult donors. The data were produced by immunoSEQ multiplex PCR, yet TCRdb's version contains in-frame clones alone and is incomplete. The data contain some 660,000 clones, 73% of them seen just once; the ten biggest clones take up around 1.8%.

The sample comprised memory CD4+ T cells sorted from blood. Subset defined: CD45RA-negative fraction. The genes are TRBV7-3 and TRBJ2-1; D is unresolved. The receptor was derived from a young woman in good health. The CDR3, as DNA: TGTGCCAGCAGCTTAAGCCTGGACAATGAGCAGTTCTTC. Encoded protein: CASSLSLDNEQFF.